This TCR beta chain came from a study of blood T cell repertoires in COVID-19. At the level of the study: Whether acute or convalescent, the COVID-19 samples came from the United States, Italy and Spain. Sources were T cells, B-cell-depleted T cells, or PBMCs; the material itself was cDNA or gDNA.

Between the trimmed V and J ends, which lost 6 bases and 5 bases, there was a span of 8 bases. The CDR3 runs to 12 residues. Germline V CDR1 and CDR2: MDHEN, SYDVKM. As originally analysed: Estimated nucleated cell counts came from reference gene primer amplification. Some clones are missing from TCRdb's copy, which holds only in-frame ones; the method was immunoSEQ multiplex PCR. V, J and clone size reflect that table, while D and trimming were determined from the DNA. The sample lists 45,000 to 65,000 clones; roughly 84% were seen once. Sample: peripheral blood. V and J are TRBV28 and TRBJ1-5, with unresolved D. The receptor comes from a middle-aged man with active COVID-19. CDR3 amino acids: CASRLRHQPQHF. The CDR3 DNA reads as TGTGCCAGCAGGCTACGTCATCAGCCCCAGCATTTT.